The 24 T cell receptor beta chains presented below share a single source sample, sequenced in a study of post-analysis software for immune sequencing data. Study results and caveats: Four or five TRBV segments occurring more often in patients than controls included TRBV5-6, TRBV5-1 and TRBV20-1.

Their target antigens are unknown. Every TCR beta cDNA library bore unique molecular identifiers. TCRdb reanalysed the PCR reads using MiXCR and keeps one entry per CDR3 protein. Of roughly 540,000 distinct CDR3 sequences listed, roughly 34% were seen once; the top ten hold less than 6%. Sequenced sample: blood. Receptor source: a girl under 18 with multiple sclerosis.

J is TRBJ2-7 and V is TRBV20-1; 13 bases match TRBD2. This CDR3 contains 14 residues. Germline V CDR1 and CDR2: DFQATT, SNEGSKA (reference sequence). Trimming cost V 6 bases and J 2 bases; bases outside gene matches: 4. CDR3 region: CSAEGTSGAYEQYF. The DNA for the CDR3 is TGCAGTGCCGAAGGGACTAGCGGGGCCTACGAGCAGTACTTC.

This clonotype was seen more than once but under ten times. J is TRBJ2-1 and V is TRBV29-1; D gene ambiguous. The V gene lost 4 bases and the J gene lost 4 bases, with 8 bases spanning the gap. The CDR3 loop spans 12 amino acids. Germline CDR1 reads SQVTM; CDR2 reads ANQGSEA. CDR3 sequence reads: CSVAGAYNEQFF. In nucleotides, the CDR3 is TGCAGCGTTGCAGGCGCATACAATGAGCAGTTCTTC.

The chain carries TRBV4-1 and TRBJ2-5, with 10 bases fitting TRBD2. The CDR3 is made up of 15 amino acids. V was pared by 5 bases and J by 5 bases, with 8 bases of the junction left unmatched. CDR1 is MGHRA, CDR2 YSYEKL, per germline. CDR3 nucleotide sequence: TGCGCCAGCAGCGAGTCTAGCGGGGGCCGGGAGACCCAGTACTTC. Its protein is CASSESSGGRETQYF.

The chain carries TRBV10-1 and TRBJ2-1; D call uncertain. Per the germline V gene, CDR1 is WNHNN and CDR2 is SYGVQD (reference sequence). This CDR3 is 15 amino acids long. Trimming took 3 bases from V and 7 from J, leaving 16 bases between them. CDR3: CASSDPAGRLNEQFF. The CDR3 nucleotides are TGCGCCAGCAGTGATCCGGCTGGACGCTTGAATGAGCAGTTCTTC.

This clonotype was observed once. CDR3 residues: CATSDPKGPGELFF. The DNA for the CDR3 is TGTGCCACCAGTGACCCTAAAGGGCCCGGGGAGCTGTTTTTT. This chain connects TRBV24-1 to TRBJ2-2, with unresolved D. Germline assignment: CDR1 KGHDR and CDR2 SFDVKD. The CDR3 totals 14 residues. Trimming stripped 4 bases from V and 6 bases from J, with 11 bases between.

The CDR3 region has the DNA TGTGCCAGCAGTTACAGGGGAGCTGAAGCTTTCTTT. Its translation: CASSYRGAEAFF. The chain employs TRBV12-3 or TRBV12-4 and TRBJ1-1, with TRBD1 matching 7 bases. CDR3 length: 12 amino acids. V trimming: 4 bases; J trimming: 6 bases; junction bases outside the gene matches: 2.

This rearrangement joins TRBV11-2 to TRBJ2-1; 14 bases are a match to TRBD2. The junction had 2 bases not matched to a gene; V was cut back by 1 base and J by 3 bases. The CDR3 runs to 17 residues. CDR1 SGHAT and CDR2 FQNNGV come from the germline V gene. The CDR3 spells CASSLGTSGGFYNEQFF. DNA of the CDR3: TGTGCCAGCAGCTTAGGGACTAGCGGGGGGTTCTACAATGAGCAGTTCTTC.

The V gene is TRBV6-2 or TRBV6-3, the J gene TRBJ2-7; D call uncertain. The V end was cut by 3 bases, the J end by 7 bases, with 16 bases between. This CDR3 is built from 14 residues. Germline V lookup: CDR1 MNHEY, CDR2 SVGEGT. CDR3 residues: CASSYESYSDEQYF. The CDR3 DNA is TGTGCCAGCAGTTATGAATCATACTCCGATGAGCAGTACTTC.

The chain links TRBV9 to TRBJ1-1; TRBD1 aligns across 9 bases. The germline V gene encodes CDR1 SGDLS and CDR2 YYNGEE. The length of the CDR3 is 15 residues. With 3 bases clipped from V and 5 bases from J, the junction kept 8 bases outside the gene matches. CDR3 in amino acids: CASSASGTGSTEAFF. The CDR3 coding sequence is TGTGCCAGCAGCGCGTCCGGGACAGGGTCAACTGAAGCTTTCTTT. The whole variable domain, remainder taken from reference TRBV9 and TRBJ1-1, is DSGVTQTPKHLITATGQRVTLRCSPRSGDLSVYWYQQSLDQGLQFLIQYYNGEERAKGNILERFSAQQFPDLHSELNLSSLELGDSALYFCASSASGTGSTEAFFGQGTRLTVV.

The chain is built from TRBV19 and TRBJ2-5; D unresolved. CDR3 length: 12 residues. V was trimmed by 3 bases and J by 4 bases, leaving 6 bases between them. Germline CDR1 LNHDA, CDR2 SQIVND (reference sequence). CDR3 region: CASSIAGETQYF. In nucleotides, the CDR3 is TGTGCCAGTAGTATTGCAGGAGAGACCCAGTACTTC. Variable domain in full (rest from reference TRBV19 and TRBJ2-5): DGGITQSPKYLFRKEGQNVTLSCEQNLNHDAMYWYRQDPGQGLRLIYYSQIVNDFQKGDIAEGYSVSREKKESFPLTVTSAQKNPTAFYLCASSIAGETQYFGPGTRLLVL.

The chain couples TRBV12-3 or TRBV12-4 to TRBJ1-6; 10 positions match TRBD1. Germline trimming cut 7 bases from V and 0 bases from J; bases unmatched to any gene: 12. The CDR3 totals 19 residues. CDR3 in amino acids: CASNPGTGARSSYNSPLHF. CDR3 nucleotides: TGTGCCAGCAATCCCGGGACAGGGGCTCGAAGCTCCTATAATTCACCCCTCCACTTT.

This clonotype was found a few times. The germline gene is not matched at one end of the junction; a read error may be the cause. V and J are TRBV28 and TRBJ2-3; 7 nucleotides match TRBD2. The CDR3 spans 14 residues. Germline V gives CDR1 MDHEN, CDR2 SYDVKM. In nucleotides, the CDR3 is TGTGCCAGCAGTTCTTCTAGCGGCACCGATACGCAGTATTTT. It encodes CASSSSSGTDTQYF.

V and J are TRBV11-2 and TRBJ2-3; D ambiguous. The CDR3 has 15 residues. In germline, CDR1 is SGHAT, CDR2 FQNNGV. V was clipped by 1 base and J by 1 base, with 9 bases between them. The CDR3 sequence is CASSLVFRRTDTQYF. The CDR3 region has the DNA TGTGCCAGCAGCTTAGTGTTTAGACGCACAGATACGCAGTATTTT.

This chain joins TRBV21-1 and TRBJ1-5; the D call in the table, TRBD1, was not verified against the DNA. TRBV21-1 is given as a pseudogene. The CDR3 runs to 15 residues. The CDR3 DNA follows: TGTGCCAGCAGCAGGACAGGGTATAGCAATCAGCCCCAGCATTTT. As protein: CASSRTGYSNQPQHF.

This clonotype was counted between two and nine times. The chain links TRBV29-1 to TRBJ2-3, with D possibly matching TRBD1 (6 bases). V gave up 7 bases and J gave up 5 bases, with 13 bases separating them. The CDR3 loop spans 12 amino acids. Germline values: CDR1 SQVTM, CDR2 ANQGSEA. The CDR3, as DNA: TGCAGCGGCCTCCCAGGGGTAGATACGCAGTATTTT. Encoded protein: CSGLPGVDTQYF.

J is TRBJ2-5 and V is TRBV3-1; D possibly corresponds to TRBD1 (5 bases). V shed 4 bases and J shed 5 bases, with 20 bases lying between them. CDR1 and CDR2 from the germline V gene are LGHDT and YNNKEL (reference sequence). The CDR3 has 16 amino acids. As DNA, the CDR3 is TGTGCCAGCAGCCTCGACCGAAGGGGAAGAGTGGAGACCCAGTACTTC. Translating gives CASSLDRRGRVETQYF.

The V and J genes are TRBV5-1 and TRBJ2-7; D is unresolved. Per the germline V gene, CDR1 is SGHRS and CDR2 is YFSETQ. CDR3 length: 15 amino acids. With 3 bases removed from V and 2 bases from J, the gap between germline ends came to 15 bases. CDR3 amino acids: CASSSSEGDPYEQYF. In DNA, the CDR3 is TGCGCCAGCAGCTCATCCGAAGGAGACCCCTACGAGCAGTACTTC.

V and J are TRBV7-8 and TRBJ2-5; D uncertain. V gave up 6 bases and J gave up 3 bases, with 14 bases separating them. Per germline, CDR1 SGHVS and CDR2 FQNEAQ. The CDR3 consists of 14 residues. CDR3 bases: TGTGCCAGCAGTCGGACCGCGCTGAAAGAGACCCAGTACTTC. This sequence encodes CASSRTALKETQYF.

The genes are TRBV11-2 and TRBJ2-1, with 9 nucleotides matching TRBD1. The CDR3 loop spans 16 amino acids. Germline CDR1 reads SGHAT; CDR2 reads FQNNGV. V shed 5 bases and J 8 bases; nucleotides not matched to a gene: 13. CDR3 in DNA: TGTGCCAGCAGCACGCGCCTAACAGGGGGCAACGATGAGCAGTTCTTC. It yields the protein CASSTRLTGGNDEQFF.

This clonotype has more than one count but fewer than ten. The genes are TRBV6-5 and TRBJ2-7, with 7 positions matching TRBD1. Germline V gives CDR1 MNHEY, CDR2 SVGAGI. The CDR3 is 14 amino acids. Trimming cost V 7 bases and J 3 bases; bases outside gene matches: 9. CDR3 bases: TGTGCCAGCACCACGACAGGGCAAAACTACGAGCAGTACTTC. Amino acid sequence: CASTTTGQNYEQYF.

The chain employs TRBV5-4 and TRBJ2-7, with 8 bases matching TRBD1. J was trimmed by 6 bases and V by 3 bases; bases with no gene match: 8. CDR1 and CDR2 from the germline V gene are SGHNT and YYREEE (reference sequence). The CDR3 contains 14 residues. CDR3 loop: CASSSGTGIGEQYF. The CDR3 coding sequence is TGTGCCAGCAGCTCTGGGACAGGAATCGGCGAGCAGTACTTC.

To note about this clonotype: At one boundary the junction diverges from the germline segment, which might be a read error. The rearrangement joins TRBV7-9 to TRBJ1-2, with D unresolved. Germline-derived CDR1 and CDR2 are SEHNR and FQNEAQ (reference sequence). The CDR3 sequence is 13 residues long. The DNA of the CDR3 is TGTGCCAGCAGCTTAGGCTCTAACTATGGCTACATCTTC. This gives the protein CASSLGSNYGYIF. Combining the CDR3 with reference TRBV7-9 and TRBJ1-2 gives the whole variable domain DTGVSQNPRHKITKRGQNVTFRCDPISEHNRLYWYRQTLGQGPEFLTYFQNEAQLEKSRLLSDRFSAERPKGSFSTLEIQRTEQGDSAMYLCASSLGSNYGYIFGSGTRLTVV.

Only a few counts were recorded for this clonotype. J is TRBJ1-5 and V is TRBV5-6; D unresolved. V lost 3 bases and J 3 bases, leaving 10 bases between the germline ends. The CDR3 runs 14 residues. Germline lookup yields CDR1 SGHDT and CDR2 YYEEEE. The CDR3 reads CASSSRRNNQPQHF. CDR3 in DNA: TGTGCCAGCAGCTCCCGACGTAACAATCAGCCCCAGCATTTT.

This clonotype is a singleton in its sample. Germline is not matched at one junction end, which may reflect a read error. The gene calls are TRBV5-1 and TRBJ2-7; 7 bases map to TRBD1. CDR3 size: 13 residues. CDR1 is SGHRS, CDR2 YFSETQ, per germline. The CDR3 spells CVSSWDSSYEQYF. The DNA for the CDR3 is TGCGTCAGCAGCTGGGACAGCTCCTACGAGCAGTACTTC.